A selection of T cell receptor beta chains follows, all from one sample in a study of blood T cells in healthy people across ages. MiXCR, applied by TCRdb to the 5' RACE reads, yields one record per CDR3 protein. This table holds 550,000 to 750,000 distinct CDR3 sequences, 21% found once. Sequencing was carried out using blood. These receptors all stem from a man between 65 and 85 years old in good health. CDR3s include the opening cysteine and the closing phenylalanine or tryptophan. D genes are given only for firm matches. The size entry is marked missing in some rows and otherwise reads once, few, many or a size class.

CDR3 protein: CSADRGSGANVLTF; CDR3 DNA: TGCAGTGCCGACAGGGGCTCTGGGGCCAACGTCCTGACTTTC; D gene: TRBD1; J gene: TRBJ2-6; V gene: TRBV20-1; clone size: -
CDR3 protein: CASSTTQGGNIQYF; CDR3 DNA: TGTGCCAGCAGCACCACACAGGGGGGTAACATTCAGTACTTC; D gene: TRBD1; J gene: TRBJ2-4; V gene: TRBV9; clone size: -
CDR3 protein: CASFLGPSPGRTEQYF; CDR3 DNA: TGCGCCAGCTTCCTCGGGCCCTCTCCAGGGAGGACCGAGCAGTACTTC; D gene: -; J gene: TRBJ2-7; V gene: TRBV5-1; clone size: few
CDR3 protein: CASSRTSGRGSYEQYF; CDR3 DNA: TGTGCCAGCAGTCGGACTAGCGGGAGGGGCTCCTACGAGCAGTACTTC; D gene: TRBD2; J gene: TRBJ2-7; V gene: TRBV3-1; clone size: few
CDR3 protein: CSARDWGTRTDTQYF; CDR3 DNA: TGCAGTGCTAGAGATTGGGGCACGCGCACAGATACGCAGTATTTT; D gene: -; J gene: TRBJ2-3; V gene: TRBV20-1; clone size: -
CDR3 protein: CASSSGTGYHEQFF; CDR3 DNA: TGTGCCAGCAGCTCCGGGACAGGGTACCATGAGCAGTTCTTC; D gene: TRBD1; J gene: TRBJ2-1; V gene: TRBV7-3; clone size: few
CDR3 protein: CASASGRAPDTQYF; CDR3 DNA: TGTGCCAGCGCTAGCGGGAGGGCCCCAGATACGCAGTATTTT; D gene: TRBD2; J gene: TRBJ2-3; V gene: TRBV25-1; clone size: few
CDR3 protein: CASRSLQGFYEQYF; CDR3 DNA: TGTGCCAGCAGATCCCTACAGGGGTTTTACGAGCAGTACTTC; D gene: TRBD1; J gene: TRBJ2-7; V gene: TRBV6-5; clone size: -
CDR3 protein: CSARDRPDEQYF; CDR3 DNA: TGCAGTGCTAGAGATCGGCCGGACGAGCAGTACTTC; D gene: -; J gene: TRBJ2-7; V gene: TRBV20-1; clone size: -
CDR3 protein: CASSNARDLQHF; CDR3 DNA: TGTGCCAGCAGCAACGCCAGGGATCTCCAGCATTTT; D gene: -; J gene: TRBJ1-5; V gene: TRBV7-2; clone size: -
CDR3 protein: CASSQGPGTHYEQYF; CDR3 DNA: TGTGCCAGCAGCCAAGGACCCGGGACACACTACGAGCAGTACTTC; D gene: -; J gene: TRBJ2-7; V gene: TRBV3-1; clone size: -
CDR3 protein: CASSVGTPKNIQYF; CDR3 DNA: TGTGCCAGCAGCGTCGGGACTCCAAAAAACATTCAGTACTTC; D gene: -; J gene: TRBJ2-4; V gene: TRBV5-8; clone size: few
CDR3 protein: CASSLAQHSSGAIVLTF; CDR3 DNA: TGTGCCAGCAGCTTGGCACAGCACTCCTCTGGGGCCATCGTCCTGACTTTC; D gene: -; J gene: TRBJ2-6; V gene: TRBV5-5; clone size: few
CDR3 protein: CASSHRDYTYEQYF; CDR3 DNA: TGTGCCAGCAGCCACCGGGACTATACCTACGAGCAGTACTTC; D gene: TRBD2; J gene: TRBJ2-7; V gene: TRBV7-9; clone size: many
CDR3 protein: CASSPGDSNSPLHF; CDR3 DNA: TGTGCCAGCAGCCCTGGGGACAGTAATTCACCCCTCCACTTT; D gene: TRBD1; J gene: TRBJ1-6; V gene: TRBV4-2; clone size: -
CDR3 protein: CASSLDGTQAFF; CDR3 DNA: TGTGCCAGCAGTTTAGACGGAACTCAAGCTTTCTTT; D gene: -; J gene: TRBJ1-1; V gene: TRBV12-3/TRBV12-4; clone size: few
CDR3 protein: CASSDQGRSVGYTF; CDR3 DNA: TGTGCCAGCAGTGACCAGGGGCGCAGTGTCGGCTACACCTTC; D gene: -; J gene: TRBJ1-2; V gene: TRBV25-1; clone size: -
CDR3 protein: CASGAAMNTEAFF; CDR3 DNA: TGTGCCAGCGGGGCTGCCATGAACACTGAAGCTTTCTTT; D gene: -; J gene: TRBJ1-1; V gene: TRBV7-9; clone size: -
CDR3 protein: CASSEWGTGDGYTF; CDR3 DNA: TGTGCCAGCAGTGAATGGGGGACAGGGGACGGCTACACCTTC; D gene: TRBD1; J gene: TRBJ1-2; V gene: TRBV2; clone size: -
CDR3 protein: CASSSTRAGQETQYF; CDR3 DNA: TGTGCCAGCAGCTCCACAAGGGCGGGTCAAGAGACCCAGTACTTC; D gene: -; J gene: TRBJ2-5; V gene: TRBV7-2; clone size: -
CDR3 protein: CSARERRANTEAFF; CDR3 DNA: TGCAGTGCTAGAGAACGCAGGGCGAACACTGAAGCTTTCTTT; D gene: -; J gene: TRBJ1-1; V gene: TRBV20-1; clone size: few
CDR3 protein: CASSRDRVDEQYF; CDR3 DNA: TGCGCCAGCAGCCGGGACAGGGTAGACGAGCAGTACTTC; D gene: TRBD1; J gene: TRBJ2-7; V gene: TRBV5-1; clone size: few
CDR3 protein: CASSFQTGTGNNEQYF; CDR3 DNA: TGCGCCAGCAGCTTCCAAACCGGGACAGGGAATAACGAGCAGTACTTC; D gene: TRBD1; J gene: TRBJ2-7; V gene: TRBV5-1; clone size: few
CDR3 protein: CASSTHAYGYTF; CDR3 DNA: TGTGCCAGCAGTACCCATGCCTATGGCTACACCTTC; D gene: -; J gene: TRBJ1-2; V gene: TRBV12-3/TRBV12-4; clone size: -
CDR3 protein: CASSYSSGGGETQYF; CDR3 DNA: TGCGCCAGCAGCTACTCTAGCGGCGGAGGGGAGACCCAGTACTTC; D gene: TRBD2; J gene: TRBJ2-5; V gene: TRBV5-1; clone size: many
CDR3 protein: CASSFVDHEQYF; CDR3 DNA: TGTGCCAGCAGCTTCGTGGACCACGAGCAGTACTTC; D gene: -; J gene: TRBJ2-7; V gene: TRBV7-9; clone size: -
CDR3 protein: CASSHLAGEGEQFF; CDR3 DNA: TGTGCCAGCAGCCACCTAGCGGGAGAAGGCGAGCAGTTCTTC; D gene: TRBD2; J gene: TRBJ2-1; V gene: TRBV6-2/TRBV6-3; clone size: -
CDR3 protein: CASRKAGELFF; CDR3 DNA: TGTGCCAGCCGAAAGGCCGGGGAGCTGTTTTTT; D gene: -; J gene: TRBJ2-2; V gene: TRBV25-1; clone size: few
CDR3 protein: CASSFSLGRLNTEAFF; CDR3 DNA: TGTGCCAGCAGTTTCTCACTGGGACGGCTGAACACTGAAGCTTTCTTT; D gene: -; J gene: TRBJ1-1; V gene: TRBV12-3/TRBV12-4; clone size: -
CDR3 protein: CASSPARDLAGELFF; CDR3 DNA: TGTGCCAGCAGCCCTGCCCGTGACTTGGCCGGGGAGCTGTTTTTT; D gene: -; J gene: TRBJ2-2; V gene: TRBV4-2; clone size: few